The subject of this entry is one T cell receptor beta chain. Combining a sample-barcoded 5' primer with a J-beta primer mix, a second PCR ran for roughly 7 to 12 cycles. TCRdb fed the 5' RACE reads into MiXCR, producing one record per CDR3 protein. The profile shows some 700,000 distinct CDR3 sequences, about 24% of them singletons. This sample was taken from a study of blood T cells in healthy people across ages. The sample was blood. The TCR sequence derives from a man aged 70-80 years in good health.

CDR3 sequence reads: CASSPTGTDNQPQHF. The CDR3 DNA reads as TGTGCCAGCAGTCCCACCGGGACAGATAATCAGCCCCAGCATTTT. The chain links TRBV7-3 to TRBJ1-5; TRBD1 agrees at 7 bases. J gave up 4 bases and V 6 bases, and 9 bases lay outside the gene matches. CDR1 is SGHTA, CDR2 FQGTGA, per germline. The CDR3 loop spans 15 amino acids.